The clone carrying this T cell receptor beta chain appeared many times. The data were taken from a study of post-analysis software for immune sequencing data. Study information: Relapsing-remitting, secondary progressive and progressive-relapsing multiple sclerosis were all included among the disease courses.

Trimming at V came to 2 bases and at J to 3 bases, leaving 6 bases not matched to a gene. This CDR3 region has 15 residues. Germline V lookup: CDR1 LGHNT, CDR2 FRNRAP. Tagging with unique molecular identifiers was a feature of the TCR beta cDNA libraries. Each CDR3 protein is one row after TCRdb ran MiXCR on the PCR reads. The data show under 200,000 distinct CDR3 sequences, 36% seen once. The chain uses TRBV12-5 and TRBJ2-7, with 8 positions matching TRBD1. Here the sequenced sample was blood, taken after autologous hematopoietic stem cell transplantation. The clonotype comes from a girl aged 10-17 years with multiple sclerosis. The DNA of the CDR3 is TGTGCTAGTGGTTTGAGGGACAGGATTAGCTACGAGCAGTACTTC. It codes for CASGLRDRISYEQYF.